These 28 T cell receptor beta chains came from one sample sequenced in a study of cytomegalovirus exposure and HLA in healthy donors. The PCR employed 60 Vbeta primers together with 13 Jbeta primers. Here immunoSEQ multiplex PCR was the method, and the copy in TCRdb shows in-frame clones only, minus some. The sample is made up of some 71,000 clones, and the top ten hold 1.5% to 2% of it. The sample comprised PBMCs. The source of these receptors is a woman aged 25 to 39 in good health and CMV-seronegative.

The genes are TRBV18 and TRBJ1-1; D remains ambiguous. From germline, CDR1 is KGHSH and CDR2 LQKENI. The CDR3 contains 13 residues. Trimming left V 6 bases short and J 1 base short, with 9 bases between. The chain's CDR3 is CASSLGENTEAFF. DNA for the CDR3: TGTGCCAGCTCGTTAGGAGAGAACACTGAAGCTTTCTTT.

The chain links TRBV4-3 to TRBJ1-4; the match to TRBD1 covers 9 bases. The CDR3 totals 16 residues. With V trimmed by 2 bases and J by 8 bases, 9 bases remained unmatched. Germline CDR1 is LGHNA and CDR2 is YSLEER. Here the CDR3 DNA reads TGCGCCAGCAGCCAAACACCGGGACAGGGCGGCGAAAAACTGTTTTTT. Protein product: CASSQTPGQGGEKLFF.

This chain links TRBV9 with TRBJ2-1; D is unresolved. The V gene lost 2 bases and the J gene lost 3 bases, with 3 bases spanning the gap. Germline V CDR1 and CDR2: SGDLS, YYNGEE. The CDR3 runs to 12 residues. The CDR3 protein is CASSVSYNEQFF. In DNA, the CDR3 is TGTGCCAGCAGCGTGAGCTACAATGAGCAGTTCTTC.

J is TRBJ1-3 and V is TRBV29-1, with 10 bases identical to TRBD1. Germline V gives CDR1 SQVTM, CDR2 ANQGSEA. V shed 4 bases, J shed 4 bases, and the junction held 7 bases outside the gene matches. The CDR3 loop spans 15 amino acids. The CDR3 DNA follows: TGCAGCGTTGTAGGCGACAGGGGGCGAGGAAACACCATATATTTT. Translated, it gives CSVVGDRGRGNTIYF.

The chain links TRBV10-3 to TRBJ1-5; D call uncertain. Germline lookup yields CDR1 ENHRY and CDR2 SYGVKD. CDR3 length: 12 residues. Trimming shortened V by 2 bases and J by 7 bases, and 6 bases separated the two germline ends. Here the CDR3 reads CAISETRQPQHF. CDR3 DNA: TGTGCCATCAGTGAGACGCGACAGCCCCAGCATTTT.

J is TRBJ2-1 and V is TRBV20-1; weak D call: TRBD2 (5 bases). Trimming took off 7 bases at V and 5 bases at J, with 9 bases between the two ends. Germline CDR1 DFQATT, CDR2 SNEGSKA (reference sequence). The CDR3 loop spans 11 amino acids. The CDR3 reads CSGEKNNEQFF. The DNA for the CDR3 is TGCAGTGGGGAGAAGAACAATGAGCAGTTCTTC.

DNA of the CDR3: TGTGCCAGCAGTCTAACGACAGGGTTGGTCACAGATACGCAGTATTTT. This codes for CASSLTTGLVTDTQYF. This chain joins TRBV28 and TRBJ2-3, with 7 bases identical to TRBD1. V shed 5 bases and J 2 bases; nucleotides not matched to a gene: 10. Per germline, CDR1 MDHEN and CDR2 SYDVKM. The CDR3 loop spans 16 amino acids.

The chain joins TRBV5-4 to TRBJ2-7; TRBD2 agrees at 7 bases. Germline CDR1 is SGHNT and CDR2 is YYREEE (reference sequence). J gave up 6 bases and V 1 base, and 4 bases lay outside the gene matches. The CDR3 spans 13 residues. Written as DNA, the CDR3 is TGTGCCAGCAGCTTGCCAGGCGGGGGCGAGCAGTACTTC. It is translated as CASSLPGGGEQYF. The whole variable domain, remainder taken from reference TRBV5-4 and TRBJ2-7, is ETGVTQSPTHLIKTRGQQVTLRCSSQSGHNTVSWYQQALGQGPQFIFQYYREEENGRGNFPPRFSGLQFPNYSSELNVNALELDDSALYLCASSLPGGGEQYFGPGTRLTVT.

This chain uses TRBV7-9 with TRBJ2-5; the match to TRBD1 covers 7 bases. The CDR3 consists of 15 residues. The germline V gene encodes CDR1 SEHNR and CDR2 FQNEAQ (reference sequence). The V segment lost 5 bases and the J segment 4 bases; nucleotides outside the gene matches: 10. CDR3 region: CASSPRQGGRETQYF. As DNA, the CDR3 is TGTGCCAGCAGCCCGAGACAGGGTGGGAGAGAGACCCAGTACTTC.

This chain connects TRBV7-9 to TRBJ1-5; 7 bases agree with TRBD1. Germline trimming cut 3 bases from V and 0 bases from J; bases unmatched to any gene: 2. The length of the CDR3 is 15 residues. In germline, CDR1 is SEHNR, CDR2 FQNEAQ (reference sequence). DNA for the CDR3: TGTGCCAGCAGCTTGGGACAGTATAGCAATCAGCCCCAGCATTTT. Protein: CASSLGQYSNQPQHF. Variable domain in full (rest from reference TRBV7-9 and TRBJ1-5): DTGVSQNPRHKITKRGQNVTFRCDPISEHNRLYWYRQTLGQGPEFLTYFQNEAQLEKSRLLSDRFSAERPKGSFSTLEIQRTEQGDSAMYLCASSLGQYSNQPQHFGDGTRLSIL.

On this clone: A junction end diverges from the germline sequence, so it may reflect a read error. The CDR3: CASSLIGGEQYF. The DNA of the CDR3 is TGTGCTAGCAGCTTAATCGGCGGGGAGCAGTACTTC. This chain links TRBV7-7 with TRBJ2-7; TRBD2 is a possible D gene (5 bases). Looked up from germline, CDR1 is SSHAT and CDR2 is FNYEAQ (reference sequence). CDR3 size: 12 residues. The full variable domain, rest sourced from reference TRBV7-7 and TRBJ2-7, is GAGVSQSPRYKVTKRGQDVTLRCDPISSHATLYWYQQALGQGPEFLTYFNYEAQPDKSGLPSDRFSAERPEGSISTLTIQRTEQRDSAMYRCASSLIGGEQYFGPGTRLTVT.

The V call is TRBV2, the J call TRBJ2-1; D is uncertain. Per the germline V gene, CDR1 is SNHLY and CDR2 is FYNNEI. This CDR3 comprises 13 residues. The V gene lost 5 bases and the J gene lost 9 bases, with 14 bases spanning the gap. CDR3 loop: CASSYRPTGEQFF. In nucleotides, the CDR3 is TGTGCCAGCAGTTATCGGCCGACTGGTGAGCAGTTCTTC.

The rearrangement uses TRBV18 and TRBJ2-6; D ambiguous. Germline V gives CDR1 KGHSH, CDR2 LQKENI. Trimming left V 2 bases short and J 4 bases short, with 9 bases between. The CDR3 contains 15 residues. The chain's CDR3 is CASSPNTAGANVLTF. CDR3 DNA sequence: TGTGCCAGCTCACCAAATACTGCGGGGGCCAACGTCCTGACTTTC.

CDR3 sequence (DNA): TGTGCCAGCAGTTACAGTGGGGCCCTGGTCGACACTGAAGCTTTCTTT. Protein: CASSYSGALVDTEAFF. This sequence joins TRBV6-5 and TRBJ1-1; a weak D match, TRBD1 (5 bases). The V and J ends lost 2 bases and 3 bases respectively, with 16 bases between them. CDR1 and CDR2 (germline): MNHEY, SVGAGI. This CDR3 is 16 amino acids long.

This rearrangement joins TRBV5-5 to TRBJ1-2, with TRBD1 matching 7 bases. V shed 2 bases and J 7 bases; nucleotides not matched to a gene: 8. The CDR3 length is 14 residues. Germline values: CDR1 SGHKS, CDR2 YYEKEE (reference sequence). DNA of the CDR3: TGTGCCAGCAGCTTACAGGGGAGCCCCCCTGGCTACACCTTC. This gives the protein CASSLQGSPPGYTF.

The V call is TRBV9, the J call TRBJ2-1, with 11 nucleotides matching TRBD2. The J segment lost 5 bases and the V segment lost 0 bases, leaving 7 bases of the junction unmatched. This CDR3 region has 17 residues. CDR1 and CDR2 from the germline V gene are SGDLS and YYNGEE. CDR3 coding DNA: TGTGCCAGCAGCGTAGGAGCCGGACTAGCGGGCCACAATGAGCAGTTCTTC. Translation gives CASSVGAGLAGHNEQFF.

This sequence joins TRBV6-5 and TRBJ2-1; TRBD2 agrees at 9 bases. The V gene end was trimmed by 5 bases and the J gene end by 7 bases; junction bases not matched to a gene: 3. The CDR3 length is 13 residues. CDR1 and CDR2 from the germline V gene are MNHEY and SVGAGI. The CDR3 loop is CASSLSGSNEQFF. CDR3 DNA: TGTGCCAGCAGTCTTAGCGGGAGTAATGAGCAGTTCTTC.

The chain's CDR3 is CASIGTPRPGANVLTF. The CDR3 DNA reads as TGCGCCAGCATCGGGACACCCCGCCCCGGGGCCAACGTCCTGACTTTC. The chain carries TRBV5-1 and TRBJ2-6; D is possibly TRBD1 (6 bases). From germline, CDR1 is SGHRS and CDR2 YFSETQ. There are 16 residues in the CDR3. The V and J ends lost 6 bases and 4 bases respectively, with 17 bases between them.

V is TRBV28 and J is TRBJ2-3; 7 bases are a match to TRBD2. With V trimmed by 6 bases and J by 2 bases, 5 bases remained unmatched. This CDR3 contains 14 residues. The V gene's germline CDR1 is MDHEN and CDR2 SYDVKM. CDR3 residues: CASRPGGTTDTQYF. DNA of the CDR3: TGTGCCAGCAGGCCGGGGGGAACCACAGATACGCAGTATTTT.

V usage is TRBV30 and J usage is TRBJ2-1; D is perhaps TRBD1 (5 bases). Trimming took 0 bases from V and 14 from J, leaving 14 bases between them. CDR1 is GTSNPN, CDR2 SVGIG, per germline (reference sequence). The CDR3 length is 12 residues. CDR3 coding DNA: TGTGCCTGGAGTGTAGGGGCTGTCGTGGAGTTCTTC. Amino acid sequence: CAWSVGAVVEFF.

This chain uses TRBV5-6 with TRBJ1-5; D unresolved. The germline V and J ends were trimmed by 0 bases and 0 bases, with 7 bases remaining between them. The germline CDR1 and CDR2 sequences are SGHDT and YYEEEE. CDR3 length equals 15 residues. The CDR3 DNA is TGTGCCAGCAGCTTGGGCAGTTATAGCAATCAGCCCCAGCATTTT. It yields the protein CASSLGSYSNQPQHF.

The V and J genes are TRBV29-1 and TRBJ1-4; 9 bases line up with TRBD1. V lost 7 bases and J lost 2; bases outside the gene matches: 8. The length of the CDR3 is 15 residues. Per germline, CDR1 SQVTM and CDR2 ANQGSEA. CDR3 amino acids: CSAPGQGATNEKLFF. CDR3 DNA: TGCAGCGCCCCGGGACAGGGAGCGACTAATGAAAAACTGTTTTTT.

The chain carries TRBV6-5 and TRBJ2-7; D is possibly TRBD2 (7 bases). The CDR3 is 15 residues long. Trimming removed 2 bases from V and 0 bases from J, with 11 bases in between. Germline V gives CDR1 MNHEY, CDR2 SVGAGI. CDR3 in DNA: TGTGCCAGCAGTTACCGTGGGGGGGCCTCCTACGAGCAGTACTTC. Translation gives CASSYRGGASYEQYF.

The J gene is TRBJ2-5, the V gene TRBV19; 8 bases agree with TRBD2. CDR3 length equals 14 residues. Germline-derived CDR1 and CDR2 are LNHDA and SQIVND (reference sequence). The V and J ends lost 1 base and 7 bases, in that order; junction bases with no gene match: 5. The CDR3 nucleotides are TGTGCCAGTAGTATAGTTGGCGGGGGGACGACCCAGTACTTC. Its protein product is CASSIVGGGTTQYF. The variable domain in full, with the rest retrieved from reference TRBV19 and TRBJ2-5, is DGGITQSPKYLFRKEGQNVTLSCEQNLNHDAMYWYRQDPGQGLRLIYYSQIVNDFQKGDIAEGYSVSREKKESFPLTVTSAQKNPTAFYLCASSIVGGGTTQYFGPGTRLLVL.

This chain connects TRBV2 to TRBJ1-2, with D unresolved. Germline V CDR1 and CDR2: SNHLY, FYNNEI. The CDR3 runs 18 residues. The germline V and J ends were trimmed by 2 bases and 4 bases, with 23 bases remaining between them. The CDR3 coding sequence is TGTGCCAGCAGTGAATGGAACAGTGTATTGGCGGCGGGCTATGGCTACACCTTC. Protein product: CASSEWNSVLAAGYGYTF. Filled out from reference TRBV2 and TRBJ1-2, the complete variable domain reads EPEVTQTPSHQVTQMGQEVILRCVPISNHLYFYWYRQILGQKVEFLVSFYNNEISEKSEIFDDQFSVERPDGSNFTLKIRSTKLEDSAMYFCASSEWNSVLAAGYGYTFGSGTRLTVV.

CDR3 sequence reads: CASSLTGVTQYF. CDR3 in DNA: TGTGCCAGCAGCTTAACAGGGGTGACGCAGTATTTT. V usage is TRBV11-3 and J usage is TRBJ2-3; the match to TRBD1 covers 7 bases. The CDR3 contains 12 residues. With V trimmed by 2 bases and J by 9 bases, 2 bases remained unmatched. Germline CDR1 reads SGHNT; CDR2 reads YENEEA.

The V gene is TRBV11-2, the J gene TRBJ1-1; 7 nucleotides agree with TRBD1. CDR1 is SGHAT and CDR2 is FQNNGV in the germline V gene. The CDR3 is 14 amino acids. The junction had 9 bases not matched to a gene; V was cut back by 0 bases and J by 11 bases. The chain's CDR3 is CASSLDPGQSAAFF. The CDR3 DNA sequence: TGTGCCAGCAGCTTAGATCCGGGACAGTCGGCCGCTTTCTTT.

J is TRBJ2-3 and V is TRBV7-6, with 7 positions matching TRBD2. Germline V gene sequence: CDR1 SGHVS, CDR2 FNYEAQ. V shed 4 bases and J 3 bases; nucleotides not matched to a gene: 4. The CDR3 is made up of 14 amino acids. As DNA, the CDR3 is TGTGCCAGCAGCTGGGAGGGATTGACAGATACGCAGTATTTT. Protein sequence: CASSWEGLTDTQYF.